Listed below are T cell receptor beta chains from one sample, sequenced in a study of blood T cell repertoires in COVID-19. The assay was immunoSEQ multiplex PCR, and TCRdb's table has in-frame clones only and misses some. The sample records about 70,000 clones, approximately 85% being singletons. Sequencing was done on a sample of peripheral blood. The receptors were sampled from an elderly man with acute or convalescent COVID-19. The CDR3 runs from the conserved cysteine through the conserved F or W. A D gene is named only where the DNA matches it firmly. Size values are once, few and many counts, or a class for expanded clones, and some rows have none.

V: TRBV6-5; size: once; D: TRBD1; J: TRBJ1-2; DNA: TGTGCCAGCGCCGTCACACAGGGGACTAACTATGGCTACACCTTC; CDR3: CASAVTQGTNYGYTF
V: TRBV5-8; size: .; D: .; J: TRBJ2-7; DNA: TGTGCCAGCAGCATGGACAGGCGGGGTTCCTACGAGCAGTACTTC; CDR3: CASSMDRRGSYEQYF
V: TRBV5-1; size: .; D: TRBD1; J: TRBJ2-5; DNA: TGCGCCAGCAGCAGAGGGGACAGCCGTGGGGAGACCCAGTACTTC; CDR3: CASSRGDSRGETQYF
V: TRBV4-3; size: large; D: TRBD2; J: TRBJ2-3; DNA: TGCGCCAGCAGCCAAGATAAGACGGGGGGGCCTGGAGATACGCAGTATTTT; CDR3: CASSQDKTGGPGDTQYF
V: TRBV19; size: few; D: .; J: TRBJ2-5; DNA: TGTGCCAGTAGTCTTCCAGGGGCCCTCCAAGAGACCCAGTACTTC; CDR3: CASSLPGALQETQYF
V: TRBV7-3; size: .; D: .; J: TRBJ2-2; DNA: TGTGCCAGCAGCACCGCAGGGGTGAACACCGGGGAGCTGTTTTTT; CDR3: CASSTAGVNTGELFF
V: TRBV6-1; size: .; D: .; J: TRBJ2-1; DNA: TGTGCCAGCAGTGGCTGGATCGGAGGCAGGGGAGGGAATGAGCAGTTCTTC; CDR3: CASSGWIGGRGGNEQFF
V: TRBV28; size: .; D: TRBD2; J: TRBJ2-3; DNA: TGTGCCAGCAGTTTATCCAGACTAGCGGGAGGGGGCCCTCAAAGCACAGATACGCAGTATTTT; CDR3: CASSLSRLAGGGPQSTDTQYF
V: TRBV7-8; size: .; D: TRBD1; J: TRBJ1-5; DNA: TGTGCCAGCAGACTCGGGACAGCCAGCAATCAGCCCCAGCATTTT; CDR3: CASRLGTASNQPQHF
V: TRBV14; size: .; D: .; J: TRBJ1-6; DNA: TGTGCCAGCAGCCTTACGGGTAATTCACCCCTCCACTTT; CDR3: CASSLTGNSPLHF
V: TRBV28; size: .; D: TRBD2; J: TRBJ2-1; DNA: TGTGCCAGCAGTTGGGGGGGGTCTCGCTGGGAGCAGTTCTTC; CDR3: CASSWGGSRWEQFF
V: TRBV6-1; size: .; D: TRBD2; J: TRBJ2-5; DNA: TGTGCCAGCAGTGAAGTAGGGACTAGCCCAGAGACCCAGTACTTC; CDR3: CASSEVGTSPETQYF
V: TRBV25-1; size: few; D: .; J: TRBJ1-5; DNA: TGTGCCAGCAGTGAACAAATCAATCAGCCCCAGCATTTT; CDR3: CASSEQINQPQHF
V: TRBV7-9; size: .; D: TRBD1; J: TRBJ1-2; DNA: TGTGCCAGCAGCCGAGACAGGGATGGCTACACCTTC; CDR3: CASSRDRDGYTF
V: TRBV9; size: .; D: .; J: TRBJ2-2; DNA: TGTGCCAGCAGCCCCCTGGGGGCGATCGGGGAGCTGTTTTTT; CDR3: CASSPLGAIGELFF
V: TRBV5-1; size: .; D: TRBD1; J: TRBJ2-7; DNA: TGCGCCAGCAGCTTGGACTCGACAGGGATCTCCTACGAGCAGTACTTC; CDR3: CASSLDSTGISYEQYF
V: TRBV7-2; size: .; D: TRBD2; J: TRBJ2-2; DNA: TGTGCCAGCAGCTTATGGAGCGGGGTAAACACCGGGGAGCTGTTTTTT; CDR3: CASSLWSGVNTGELFF
V: TRBV7-8; size: .; D: TRBD1; J: TRBJ1-4; DNA: TGTGCCAGCGCAGGGGGCCGGCAGGAAAAACTGTTTTTT; CDR3: CASAGGRQEKLFF
V: TRBV28; size: .; D: TRBD2; J: TRBJ2-1; DNA: TGTGCCAGCAGTTTATCTAGCGGGAGGAGTTCGGATGAGCAGTTCTTC; CDR3: CASSLSSGRSSDEQFF
V: TRBV27; size: .; D: .; J: TRBJ2-1; DNA: TGTGCCAGCAGTTTAGTGACTAGTCATGAGCAGTTCTTC; CDR3: CASSLVTSHEQFF
V: TRBV18; size: .; D: TRBD1; J: TRBJ2-5; DNA: TGTGCCAGCTCACTAGGACAGGGGGAGACCCAGTACTTC; CDR3: CASSLGQGETQYF
V: TRBV19; size: .; D: .; J: TRBJ2-5; DNA: TGTGCCAGTAGTCCGGAGACCCAAGAGACCCAGTACTTC; CDR3: CASSPETQETQYF
V: TRBV28; size: .; D: TRBD1; J: TRBJ1-5; DNA: TGTGCCAGCAAACCGGGACAGGGGGCCGGTCAGCCCCAGCATTTT; CDR3: CASKPGQGAGQPQHF
V: TRBV5-4; size: .; D: TRBD1; J: TRBJ2-2; DNA: TGTGCCAGCAGCGCGCCGGGACAGGGTTCAGGTGGGACCGGGGAGCTGTTTTTT; CDR3: CASSAPGQGSGGTGELFF
V: TRBV7-2; size: .; D: .; J: TRBJ2-5; DNA: TGTGCCAGCAGCTTTCAGAGGGGAGGAGAGACCCAGTACTTC; CDR3: CASSFQRGGETQYF
V: TRBV29-1; size: once; D: TRBD1; J: TRBJ2-4; DNA: TGCAGCGCTTTGACAGGGTTTTTTAACATTCAGTACTTC; CDR3: CSALTGFFNIQYF
V: TRBV6-5; size: .; D: .; J: TRBJ2-7; DNA: TGTGCCAGCAGCCCGACAGGTAGGGGCGAGCAGTACTTC; CDR3: CASSPTGRGEQYF